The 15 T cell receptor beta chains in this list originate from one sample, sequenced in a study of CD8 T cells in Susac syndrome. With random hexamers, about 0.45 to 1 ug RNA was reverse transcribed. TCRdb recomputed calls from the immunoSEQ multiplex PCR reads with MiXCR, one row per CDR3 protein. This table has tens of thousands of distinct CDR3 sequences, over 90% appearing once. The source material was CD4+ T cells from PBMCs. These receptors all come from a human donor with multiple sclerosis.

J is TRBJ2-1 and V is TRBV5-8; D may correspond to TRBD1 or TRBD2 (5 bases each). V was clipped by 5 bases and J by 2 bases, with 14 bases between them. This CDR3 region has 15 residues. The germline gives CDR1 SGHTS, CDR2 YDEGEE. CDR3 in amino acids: CASRYPGRPYNEQFF. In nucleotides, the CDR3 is TGTGCCAGCAGATACCCGGGGCGCCCCTACAATGAGCAGTTCTTC.

The CDR3 loop is CSAREGDNEQYF. The DNA of the CDR3 is TGCAGTGCTAGAGAGGGTGACAACGAGCAGTACTTC. The V call is TRBV20-1, the J call TRBJ2-7; D gene ambiguous. V lost 0 bases and J lost 5, with 8 bases in between. This CDR3 region has 12 residues. The V gene's germline CDR1 is DFQATT and CDR2 SNEGSKA (reference sequence).

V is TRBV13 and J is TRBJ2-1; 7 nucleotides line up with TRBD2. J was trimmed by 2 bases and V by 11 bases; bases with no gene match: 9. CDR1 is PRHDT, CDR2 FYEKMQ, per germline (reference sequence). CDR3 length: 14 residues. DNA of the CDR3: TGTGCCGGCACCAGGGCGGGGGCCTACAATGAGCAGTTCTTC. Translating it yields CAGTRAGAYNEQFF.

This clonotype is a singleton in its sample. The CDR3 coding sequence is TGCAGTGCTAGAGACGGGACGGGCTATGGCTACACCTTC. This encodes CSARDGTGYGYTF. The chain is built from TRBV20-1 and TRBJ1-2; D might be TRBD1 (5 bases). The CDR3 loop spans 13 amino acids. With 0 bases removed from V and 4 bases from J, the gap between germline ends came to 9 bases. Per the germline V gene, CDR1 is DFQATT and CDR2 is SNEGSKA (reference sequence).

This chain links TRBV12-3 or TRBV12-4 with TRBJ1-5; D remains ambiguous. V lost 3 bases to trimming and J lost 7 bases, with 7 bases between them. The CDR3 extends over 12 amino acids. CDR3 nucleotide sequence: TGTGCCAGCAGTTTCAATGTCCAGCCCCAGCATTTT. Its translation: CASSFNVQPQHF.

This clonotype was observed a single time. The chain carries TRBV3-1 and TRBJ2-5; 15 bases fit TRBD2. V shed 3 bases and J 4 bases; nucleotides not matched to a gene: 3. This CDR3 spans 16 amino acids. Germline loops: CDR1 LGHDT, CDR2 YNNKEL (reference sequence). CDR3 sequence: CASSQRTSGGGETQYF. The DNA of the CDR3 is TGTGCCAGCAGCCAGAGGACTAGCGGGGGGGGAGAGACCCAGTACTTC.

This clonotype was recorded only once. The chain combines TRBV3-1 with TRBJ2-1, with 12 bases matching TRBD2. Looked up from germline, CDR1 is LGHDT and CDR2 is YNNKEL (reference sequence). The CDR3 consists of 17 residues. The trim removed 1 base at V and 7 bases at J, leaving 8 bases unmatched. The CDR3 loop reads CASSQGRGLAGWNEQFF. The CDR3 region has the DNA TGTGCCAGCAGCCAAGGGCGAGGACTAGCGGGGTGGAATGAGCAGTTCTTC.

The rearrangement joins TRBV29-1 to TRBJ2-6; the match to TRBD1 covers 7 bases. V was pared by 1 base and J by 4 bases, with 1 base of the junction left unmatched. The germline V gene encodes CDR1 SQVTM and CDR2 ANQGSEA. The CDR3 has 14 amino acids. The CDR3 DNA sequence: TGCAGCGTTGAAGGGGGACAGGGGGCCAACGTCCTGACTTTC. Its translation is CSVEGGQGANVLTF.

CDR3 DNA: TGTGCCAGTAGTGCCAGGGCTCGTGGGGCCAACGTCCTGACTTTC. Translation: CASSARARGANVLTF. V usage is TRBV19 and J usage is TRBJ2-6, with D possibly matching TRBD1 (5 bases). The length of the CDR3 is 15 residues. CDR1 and CDR2 (germline): LNHDA, SQIVND (reference sequence). V shed 5 bases and J shed 3 bases, with 11 bases lying between them.

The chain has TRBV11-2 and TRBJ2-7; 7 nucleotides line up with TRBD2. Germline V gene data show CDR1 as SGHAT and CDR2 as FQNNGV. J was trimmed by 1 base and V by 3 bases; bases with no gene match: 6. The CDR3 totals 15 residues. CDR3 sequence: CASSFVQRDSYEQYF. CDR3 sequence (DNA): TGTGCCAGCAGCTTCGTGCAGCGGGATTCCTACGAGCAGTACTTC.

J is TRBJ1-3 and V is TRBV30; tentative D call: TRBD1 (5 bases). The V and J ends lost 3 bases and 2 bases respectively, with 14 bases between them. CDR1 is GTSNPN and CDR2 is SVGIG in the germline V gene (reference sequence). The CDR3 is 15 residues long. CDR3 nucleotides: TGTGCCTGGAGCCGTCTTGGGGCAGCTGGAAACACCATATATTTT. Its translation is CAWSRLGAAGNTIYF.

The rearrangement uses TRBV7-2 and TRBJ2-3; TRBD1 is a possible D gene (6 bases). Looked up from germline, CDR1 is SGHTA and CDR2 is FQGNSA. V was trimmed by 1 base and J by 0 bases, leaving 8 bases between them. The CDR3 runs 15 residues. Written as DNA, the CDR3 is TGTGCCAGCAGCTTAGGCACAGGGAGCACAGATACGCAGTATTTT. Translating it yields CASSLGTGSTDTQYF.

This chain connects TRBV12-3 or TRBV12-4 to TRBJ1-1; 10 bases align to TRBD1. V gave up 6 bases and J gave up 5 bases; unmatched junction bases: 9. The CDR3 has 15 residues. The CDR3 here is CASSWDRGRGTEAFF. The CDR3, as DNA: TGTGCCAGCAGCTGGGACAGGGGTAGAGGAACTGAAGCTTTCTTT.

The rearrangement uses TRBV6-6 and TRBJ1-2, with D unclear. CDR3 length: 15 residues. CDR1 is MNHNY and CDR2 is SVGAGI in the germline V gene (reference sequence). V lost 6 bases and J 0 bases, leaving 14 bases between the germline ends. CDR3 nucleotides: TGTGCCAGCAGCCCTAGACACGGAGCTAACTATGGCTACACCTTC. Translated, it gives CASSPRHGANYGYTF.

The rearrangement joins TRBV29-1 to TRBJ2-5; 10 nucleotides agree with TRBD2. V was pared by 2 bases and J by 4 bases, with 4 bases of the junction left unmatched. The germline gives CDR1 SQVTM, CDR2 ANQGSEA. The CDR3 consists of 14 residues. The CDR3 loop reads CSVEPAGGPETQYF. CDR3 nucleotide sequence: TGCAGCGTTGAACCAGCGGGGGGGCCAGAGACCCAGTACTTC.